Each of the 8 T cell receptor beta chains below was sequenced from the same sample in a study of PD-1 blockade in mismatch repair-deficient tumors. Profiled with immunoSEQ multiplex PCR; TCRdb holds only in-frame clones, not every one. The table lists tens of thousands of clones, roughly 80% of them singletons, with just over 2.5% in the top ten. Sequences were derived from peripheral blood, sampled 12 weeks after starting pembrolizumab. Every receptor here comes from an adult with mismatch repair-deficient cancer.

V gene TRBV6-1 combines with J gene TRBJ2-1; 8 bases fit TRBD1. The CDR3 contains 15 residues. With 3 bases clipped from V and 2 bases from J, the junction kept 3 bases outside the gene matches. CDR1 is MNHNS, CDR2 SASEGT, per germline. Here the CDR3 DNA reads TGTGCCAGCAGTGAGGACAGGGACACCTACAATGAGCAGTTCTTC. Its protein is CASSEDRDTYNEQFF.

The gene calls are TRBV27 and TRBJ1-2; TRBD1 aligns across 8 bases. The CDR3 is 13 amino acids. Per the germline V gene, CDR1 is MNHEY and CDR2 is SMNVEV (reference sequence). The V gene end was trimmed by 6 bases and the J gene end by 8 bases; junction bases not matched to a gene: 8. The DNA for the CDR3 is TGTGCCAGCAGCCCGGGACAGGCTAGCGGCTACACCTTC. This gives the protein CASSPGQASGYTF.

V and J are TRBV7-9 and TRBJ2-1; 12 nucleotides agree with TRBD2. Germline CDR1 is SEHNR and CDR2 is FQNEAQ (reference sequence). With 5 bases clipped from V and 7 bases from J, the junction kept 6 bases outside the gene matches. The CDR3 runs to 15 residues. CDR3 sequence (DNA): TGTGCCAGCAGCCCTAGCGGGAGGGCCAGTAATGAGCAGTTCTTC. This encodes CASSPSGRASNEQFF.

The chain uses TRBV6-1 and TRBJ1-5, with D unresolved. This CDR3 region has 13 residues. Germline V gives CDR1 MNHNS, CDR2 SASEGT. V was shortened by 2 bases and J by 4 bases, with 6 bases between the two germline ends. The CDR3 DNA is TGTGCCAGCAGTGAACATAGGAATCAGCCCCAGCATTTT. This encodes CASSEHRNQPQHF.

The chain carries TRBV6-1 and TRBJ1-1; unclear D gene. The CDR3 length is 12 residues. Trimming stripped 7 bases from V and 0 bases from J, with 6 bases between. Germline V gene sequence: CDR1 MNHNS, CDR2 SASEGT. The CDR3 nucleotides read TGTGCCAGCATTGGGGTGAACACTGAAGCTTTCTTT. It specifies CASIGVNTEAFF.

The chain couples TRBV7-9 to TRBJ2-7; TRBD1 might be the D (6 bases). The V and J ends lost 1 base and 2 bases respectively, with 6 bases between them. Per germline, CDR1 SEHNR and CDR2 FQNEAQ (reference sequence). The CDR3 is 13 residues long. The CDR3 region is CASSLGGPYEQYF. The CDR3 region has the DNA TGTGCCAGCAGCTTAGGGGGGCCCTACGAGCAGTACTTC.

V usage is TRBV19 and J usage is TRBJ2-6, with no clear D. The germline V and J ends were trimmed by 3 bases and 0 bases, with 12 bases remaining between them. The CDR3 contains 17 residues. CDR1 and CDR2 from the germline V gene are LNHDA and SQIVND (reference sequence). This CDR3 reads CASSISRPFSGANVLTF. CDR3 nucleotide sequence: TGTGCCAGTAGTATTAGTCGACCCTTCTCTGGGGCCAACGTCCTGACTTTC.

The genes are TRBV19 and TRBJ2-1; 9 positions agree with TRBD1. This CDR3 spans 15 amino acids. The V gene end was trimmed by 5 bases and the J gene end by 5 bases; junction bases not matched to a gene: 7. The germline V gene encodes CDR1 LNHDA and CDR2 SQIVND (reference sequence). This CDR3 is CASSHGDRDNNEQFF. DNA for the CDR3: TGTGCCAGTAGTCACGGGGACAGGGATAACAATGAGCAGTTCTTC.